This T cell receptor beta chain was profiled in a study of response to subunit inactivated influenza vaccine. Findings and caveats of the study: There was a suggestion from the authors that each seasonal influenza vaccination recruits few new T cells.

CDR1 is LGHDT, CDR2 YNNKEL, per germline (reference sequence). The CDR3 has 13 residues. V lost 0 bases and J lost 5, with 8 bases in between. TCRdb analysed the RT-PCR reads with MiXCR anew, one entry per CDR3 protein. The data show about half a million distinct CDR3 sequences, about 25% seen once. With regard to this clonotype: Its cognate antigen is unknown.

The clonotype comes from a man in his forties or fifties who received an inactivated influenza vaccine. This chain joins TRBV3-1 and TRBJ2-7; D unresolved. The specimen was CD4+ T cells sorted from PBMCs, collected about 5 days after vaccination. The chain's CDR3 is CASSQDRSHEQYF. CDR3 in DNA: TGTGCCAGCAGCCAAGACAGGAGCCACGAGCAGTACTTC.